Following are 30 T cell receptor beta chains from one sample sequenced in a study of CXCR3-negative and CXCR3-positive naive CD8 T cells. Researchers prepared the TRB cDNA libraries using 5' RACE with UMI labels. TCRdb re-analyzed the 5' RACE reads; it lists each CDR3 protein once, without DNA. This sample's table has 45,000 to 65,000 distinct CDR3 sequences. The sequenced sample was naive CXCR3- CD8+ T cells from blood. Documented subset: CD45RO-CCR7+CD27+CD95- naive CD8+ T cells lacking CXCR3 (TNR3-). These receptors were obtained from a human donor in good health. Some clones in this sample may be carry-over from other donors' samples.

CDR3 residues: CASSQEEDNSGANVLTF. This rearrangement joins TRBV4-3 to TRBJ2-6; TCRdb selects TRBD2, and the lack of DNA leaves this call unchecked. This CDR3 region has 17 residues. Germline CDR1 and CDR2: LGHNA and YSLEER.

This rearrangement joins TRBV7-2 to TRBJ1-1; lacking DNA, the TRBD1 call made by TCRdb goes unchecked. The CDR3 totals 11 residues. Germline V gene lookup returns CDR1 SGHTA and CDR2 FQGNSA. CDR3 amino acids: CASSGTGRAFF.

The chain combines TRBV6-6 with TRBJ2-7; no DNA is available, so the TRBD1 call from TCRdb remains unchecked. The CDR3 is made up of 14 amino acids. Germline V gene sequence: CDR1 MNHNY, CDR2 SVGAGI (reference sequence). The CDR3 is CASSPRDPTYEQYF.

V is TRBV7-3 and J is TRBJ2-3. CDR1 is SGHTA and CDR2 is FQGTGA in the germline V gene. This CDR3 contains 15 residues. Here the CDR3 reads CASSPTTFTTDTQYF. Using reference TRBV7-3 and TRBJ2-3 for the parts outside the CDR3, the full variable domain is GAGVSQTPSNKVTEKGKYVELRCDPISGHTALYWYRQSLGQGPEFLIYFQGTGAADDSGLPNDRFFAVRPEGSVSTLKIQRTERGDSAVYLCASSPTTFTTDTQYFGPGTRLTVL.

V gene TRBV7-9 combines with J gene TRBJ2-7; the D call from TCRdb, TRBD1, cannot be confirmed without DNA. The CDR3 covers 16 residues. Germline V gene lookup returns CDR1 SEHNR and CDR2 FQNEAQ (reference sequence). The CDR3 loop is CASSPPATTRMYEQYF.

The gene calls are TRBV12-3 or TRBV12-4 and TRBJ2-7; no DNA is available, so the TRBD1 call from TCRdb remains unchecked. The CDR3 length is 13 residues. The CDR3: CASSHPYVGEQYF.

The V and J genes are TRBV14 and TRBJ1-1. CDR3 length equals 13 residues. The germline gives CDR1 SGHDN, CDR2 FVKESK. The CDR3 loop reads CASSLYVSTEAFF.

This rearrangement joins TRBV20-1 to TRBJ1-2. The V gene's germline CDR1 is DFQATT and CDR2 SNEGSKA (reference sequence). The CDR3 totals 16 residues. CDR3 sequence reads: CSARDKPELLNYGYTF.

This chain links TRBV29-1 with TRBJ1-2; lacking DNA, the TRBD1 call made by TCRdb goes unchecked. This CDR3 is built from 12 residues. Germline values: CDR1 SQVTM, CDR2 ANQGSEA. This CDR3 is CSVLPPNGGYTF. The variable domain in full, with the rest retrieved from reference TRBV29-1 and TRBJ1-2, is SAVISQKPSRDICQRGTSLTIQCQVDSQVTMMFWYRQQPGQSLTLIATANQGSEATYESGFVIDKFPISRPNLTFSTLTVSNMSPEDSSIYLCSVLPPNGGYTFGSGTRLTVV.

J is TRBJ2-1 and V is TRBV28; TCRdb outputs TRBD2, but without DNA this stays unchecked. CDR1 is MDHEN and CDR2 is SYDVKM in the germline V gene. CDR3 length: 19 residues. The CDR3 reads CASSFRWTSGTSGDNEQFF.

This chain connects TRBV12-3 or TRBV12-4 to TRBJ2-5; TCRdb names TRBD1, which stays unverified in the absence of DNA. The CDR3 totals 15 residues. The CDR3 reads CASSEGTGSRETQYF.

The V gene is TRBV29-1, the J gene TRBJ2-7; TCRdb returns TRBD1, unconfirmable since there is no DNA. The CDR3 extends over 15 amino acids. The germline gives CDR1 SQVTM, CDR2 ANQGSEA. CDR3 region: CSVEIPGAPSGEQYF.

V is TRBV7-6 and J is TRBJ2-7; TCRdb lists TRBD1, though no DNA is available to test this call. CDR1 is SGHVS and CDR2 is FNYEAQ in the germline V gene. The CDR3 extends over 13 amino acids. The chain's CDR3 is CASSLDGGYEQYF.

The rearrangement links TRBV29-1 to TRBJ2-1; the D gene TCRdb calls, TRBD2, cannot be checked with no DNA. Germline V gene sequence: CDR1 SQVTM, CDR2 ANQGSEA. This CDR3 comprises 15 residues. This CDR3 is CSVENGVAAYNEQFF.

This chain connects TRBV29-1 to TRBJ2-7; the TCRdb call, TRBD1, lacks DNA for checking. From germline, CDR1 is SQVTM and CDR2 ANQGSEA. The CDR3 covers 14 residues. CDR3 protein: CSVEARGRDYEQYF.

V and J are TRBV20-1 and TRBJ2-5; TCRdb outputs TRBD1, but without DNA this stays unchecked. The CDR3 runs to 14 residues. CDR1 is DFQATT, CDR2 SNEGSKA, per germline (reference sequence). The chain's CDR3 is CSALRQAGEETQYF.

The rearrangement links TRBV6-5 to TRBJ2-2; TCRdb's D gene call, TRBD2, goes unchecked for lack of DNA. This CDR3 contains 18 residues. Germline values: CDR1 MNHEY, CDR2 SVGAGI. The CDR3 is CASSYYRAGGRNTGELFF.

The chain is built from TRBV6-1 and TRBJ1-2. There are 13 residues in the CDR3. Germline V CDR1 and CDR2: MNHNS, SASEGT. The CDR3 here is CASSLDPMEGYTF.

The chain uses TRBV9 and TRBJ2-1; TCRdb outputs TRBD1, but without DNA this stays unchecked. CDR3 length: 15 residues. The V gene's germline CDR1 is SGDLS and CDR2 YYNGEE. CDR3 region: CASSVGSGDYNEQFF.

The chain is built from TRBV29-1 and TRBJ2-7. Germline values: CDR1 SQVTM, CDR2 ANQGSEA. The CDR3 sequence is 12 residues long. This CDR3 is CSVVDLTYEQYF.

The rearrangement joins TRBV18 to TRBJ2-1; the TRBD1 assignment by TCRdb is unverifiable without DNA. Looked up from germline, CDR1 is KGHSH and CDR2 is LQKENI. The CDR3 loop spans 13 amino acids. The CDR3 region is CASSDRGNNEQFF.

The J gene is TRBJ1-2, the V gene TRBV10-3. In germline, CDR1 is ENHRY, CDR2 SYGVKD. There are 13 residues in the CDR3. The CDR3 region is CAISEGVGYGYTF.

This chain links TRBV12-2 with TRBJ2-3; absent DNA, TCRdb's TRBD1 call cannot be checked. TRBV12-2 is flagged as a pseudogene. There are 15 residues in the CDR3. Here the CDR3 reads CASRLAKGLTDTQYF.

V is TRBV4-1 and J is TRBJ1-1; there is no DNA to check the TCRdb D call of TRBD1. Looked up from germline, CDR1 is MGHRA and CDR2 is YSYEKL. There are 13 residues in the CDR3. The CDR3 sequence: CASSPRETSEAFF.

The chain recombines TRBV28 with TRBJ2-1; TCRdb returns TRBD2, unconfirmable since there is no DNA. The germline CDR1 and CDR2 sequences are MDHEN and SYDVKM. CDR3 size: 12 residues. The CDR3 region is CASSPANNEQFF.

The chain carries TRBV29-1 and TRBJ2-1; TCRdb's D call, TRBD2, is unchecked because there is no DNA. Germline CDR1 SQVTM, CDR2 ANQGSEA. CDR3 length: 16 residues. CDR3 in amino acids: CSVSGGPSMSYNEQFF.

The rearrangement uses TRBV29-1 and TRBJ2-2; TCRdb names TRBD1, which stays unverified in the absence of DNA. This CDR3 is built from 14 residues. The V gene's germline CDR1 is SQVTM and CDR2 ANQGSEA. CDR3 region: CSVGAGVNTGELFF.

This chain joins TRBV5-1 and TRBJ2-3; the TCRdb call, TRBD2, lacks DNA for checking. This CDR3 is built from 14 residues. Germline V gene lookup returns CDR1 SGHRS and CDR2 YFSETQ. CDR3 loop: CASRGLASPDTQYF.

The chain carries TRBV5-6 and TRBJ2-7; TCRdb selects TRBD1, and the lack of DNA leaves this call unchecked. The CDR3 runs to 13 residues. The germline V gene has CDR1 SGHDT and CDR2 YYEEEE. Here the CDR3 reads CASSMGQGVEQYF.

The chain couples TRBV20-1 to TRBJ1-3. The germline CDR1 and CDR2 sequences are DFQATT and SNEGSKA (reference sequence). The CDR3 sequence is 12 residues long. The CDR3 reads CSASAGESTIYF.